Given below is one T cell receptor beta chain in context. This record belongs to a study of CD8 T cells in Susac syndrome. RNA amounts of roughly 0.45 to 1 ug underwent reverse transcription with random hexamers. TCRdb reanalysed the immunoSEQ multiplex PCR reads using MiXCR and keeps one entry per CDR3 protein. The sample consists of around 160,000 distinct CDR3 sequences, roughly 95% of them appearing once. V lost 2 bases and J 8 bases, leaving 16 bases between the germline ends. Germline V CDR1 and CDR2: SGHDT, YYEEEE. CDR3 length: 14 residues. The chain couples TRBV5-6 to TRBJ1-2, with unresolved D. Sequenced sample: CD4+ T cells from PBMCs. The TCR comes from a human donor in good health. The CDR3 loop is CASSLRQDPYGYTF. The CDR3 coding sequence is TGTGCCAGCAGCTTACGGCAGGACCCTTACGGCTACACCTTC.